This T cell receptor beta chain originates from a study of Ad26.COV2.S vaccination and SARS-CoV-2 variants (dated by TCRdb to the early 2020s). Regarding the research as a whole: Vaccine-arm donors came from COV1001, a multicentre, randomized, double-blind, placebo-controlled phase I-IIa trial of Ad26.COV2.S in healthy adults. Ad26.COV2.S was given intramuscularly at 5x10^10 or 1x10^11 viral particles, as a single shot or as two shots 56 days apart. TCRbeta repertoire sequencing served as the tool for gauging how specific and how broad the SARS-CoV-2-reactive T cell receptors were following Ad26.COV2.S vaccination. A total of about 30 samples were included in the TCR-sequenced set, comprising around 19 Ad26.COV2.S vaccine recipients, 5 placebo recipients and 8 SARS-CoV-2 convalescent individuals. Trial participants were randomized into five groups of five: low-dose or high-dose Ad26.COV2.S given once or twice, or placebo on both occasions. Throughout the experiments and outcome assessment, investigators stayed blinded to trial group allocation.

Explained via the paper, the treatment or condition label denotes: roughly 20 received Ad26.COV2.S at low or high dose, single or two shots; a few received placebo; per-sample allocation not given. For vaccine and placebo recipients, repertoires were sequenced using samples collected on day 63 after the first injection. Between 29 July and 7 August 2020, Cohort 1b enrolled 20 to 30 adults aged 18-55 years at one site in Boston, USA. Ad26.COV2.S consisted of a replication-incompetent adenovirus type 26 vector by which a prefusion-stabilized SARS-CoV-2 spike protein from the original Wuhan strain was expressed. The CDR3 goes from the cysteine to the phenylalanine over 13 residues. The only DNA kept is the CDR3, 39 bases in frame from the first base. Sequences MDHEN (CDR1) and SYDVKM (CDR2) are obtained from the germline V gene. At the junction V is shortened by 4 bases and J by 6 bases, with 9 bases in between.

General findings and caveats noted by the study authors: It was noted by the authors that total T cell responses may have been underestimated by the TCR breadth and depth analyses. Vaccine and placebo recipients had similar non-spike TCR breadth, a finding consistent with the vaccine containing only spike. The study lacked the statistical power to compare responses across vaccine doses or regimens. After vaccination, substantial breadth of spike-specific CD8+ and CD4+ T cell responses was reported. Higher spike-specific TCR breadth was observed in Ad26.COV2.S recipients than in placebo recipients (P = 0.0014).

TCRbeta CDR3 regions were sequenced with the immunoSEQ Assay. After extraction, genomic DNA underwent amplification by bias-controlled multiplex PCR, followed by high-throughput sequencing. The source study handled its data this way. Collapsing and filtering of sequences were performed to quantify the absolute abundance of each unique TCRbeta CDR3 region. Usable DNA was measured by amplifying reference genes present in all nucleated cells, and TCRbeta template counts were normalized to that usable DNA to estimate T cell fraction. Repertoire TCRs were annotated as SARS-CoV-2-specific when V gene, CDR3 amino acid sequence and J gene were exactly matched to a known reactive TCR set. The reference SARS-CoV-2 TCR set was derived from MIRA and filtered for enrichment in COVID-19-positive ImmuneCODE repertoires, a step that removed public or cross-reactive TCRs. Using the MIRA antigens, annotated TCRs were further analysed by specific ORF or by position within an ORF. Depth was the summed frequency of annotated unique rearrangements, while breadth was defined as annotated unique rearrangements over total unique productive rearrangements. Group comparisons of TCR breadth used two-sided Wilcoxon rank-sum tests. In TCRdb, the immuneACCESS table is reduced to in-frame sequences with V and J assigned. These tables do not hold every clone; where another copy was compared, an unresolved V gene accounts for under half, and the others remain unexplained. V, J and clone size are taken as reported in that table, and D and trimming were inferred from the DNA itself. The sample yields some 400,000 clones; around 89% were counted once. The ten largest clones represent approximately 1.9% of the sample.

In the case of this clone: Its antigen is not yet known. Base qualities are not at hand, and no much larger clone is one base apart.

The sample here was peripheral blood, taken in a trial of Ad26.COV2.S vaccine versus placebo. The source of this sequence is a person between 18 and 65 years old who received the Ad26.COV2.S COVID-19 vaccine or a placebo. This chain joins TRBV28 to TRBJ2-2, with no confident D gene call. CDR3 protein: CASSYINSGELFF. The nucleotide sequence reads as follows: TGTGCCAGCAGTTACATTAACTCCGGGGAGCTGTTTTTT.